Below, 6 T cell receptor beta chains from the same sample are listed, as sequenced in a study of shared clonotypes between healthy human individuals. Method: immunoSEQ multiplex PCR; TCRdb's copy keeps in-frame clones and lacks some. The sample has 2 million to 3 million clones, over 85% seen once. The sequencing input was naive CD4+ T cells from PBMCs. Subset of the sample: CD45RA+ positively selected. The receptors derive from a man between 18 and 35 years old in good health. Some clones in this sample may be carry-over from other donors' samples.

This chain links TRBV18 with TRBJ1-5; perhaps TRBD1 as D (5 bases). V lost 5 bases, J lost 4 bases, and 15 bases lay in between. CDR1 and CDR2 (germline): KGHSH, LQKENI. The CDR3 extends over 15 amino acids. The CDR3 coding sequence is TGTGCCAGCTCATCCGGGCGGGGCCCTAATCAGCCCCAGCATTTT. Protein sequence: CASSSGRGPNQPQHF.

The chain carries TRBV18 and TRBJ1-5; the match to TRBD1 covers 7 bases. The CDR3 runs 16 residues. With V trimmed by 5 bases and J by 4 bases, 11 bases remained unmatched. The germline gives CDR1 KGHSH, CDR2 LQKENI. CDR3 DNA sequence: TGTGCCAGCTCAATTAGCCTGGACAGGTCGAATCAGCCCCAGCATTTT. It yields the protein CASSISLDRSNQPQHF.

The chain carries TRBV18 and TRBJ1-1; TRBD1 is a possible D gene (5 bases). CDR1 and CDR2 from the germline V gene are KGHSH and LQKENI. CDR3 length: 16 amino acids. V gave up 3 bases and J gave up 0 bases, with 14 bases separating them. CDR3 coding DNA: TGTGCCAGCTCACCTAAGGCAGGGACTATGAACACTGAAGCTTTCTTT. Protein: CASSPKAGTMNTEAFF.

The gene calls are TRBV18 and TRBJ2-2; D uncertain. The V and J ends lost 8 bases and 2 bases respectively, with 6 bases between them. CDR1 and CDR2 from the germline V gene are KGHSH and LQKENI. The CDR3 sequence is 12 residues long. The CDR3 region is CASPTNTGELFF. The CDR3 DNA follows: TGTGCCAGCCCAACTAACACCGGGGAGCTGTTTTTT.

Here the CDR3 reads CASRKTSGRAHTYEQYF. In DNA, the CDR3 is TGTGCCAGCAGGAAAACTAGCGGGAGGGCCCACACCTACGAGCAGTACTTC. The V gene is TRBV28, the J gene TRBJ2-7; 13 nucleotides align to TRBD2. Germline CDR1 and CDR2: MDHEN and SYDVKM. V was pared by 6 bases and J by 2 bases, with 10 bases of the junction left unmatched. The CDR3 contains 17 residues.

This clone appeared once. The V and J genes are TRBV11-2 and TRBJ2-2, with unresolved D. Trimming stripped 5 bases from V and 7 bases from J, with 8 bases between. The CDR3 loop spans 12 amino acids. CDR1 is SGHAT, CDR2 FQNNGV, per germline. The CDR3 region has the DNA TGTGCCAGCAGCCCCTGGGGCGGGGAGCTGTTTTTT. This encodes CASSPWGGELFF.